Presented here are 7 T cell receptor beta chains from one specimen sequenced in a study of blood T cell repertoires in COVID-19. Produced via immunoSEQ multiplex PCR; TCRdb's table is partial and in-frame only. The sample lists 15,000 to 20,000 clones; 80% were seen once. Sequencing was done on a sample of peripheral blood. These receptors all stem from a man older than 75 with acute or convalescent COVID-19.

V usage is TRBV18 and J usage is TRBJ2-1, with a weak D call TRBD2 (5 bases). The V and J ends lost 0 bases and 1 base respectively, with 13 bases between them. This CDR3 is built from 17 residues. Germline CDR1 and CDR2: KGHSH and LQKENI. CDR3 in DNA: TGTGCCAGCTCACCACCGAGCGGACTGGCTTCCTACAATGAGCAGTTCTTC. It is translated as CASSPPSGLASYNEQFF.

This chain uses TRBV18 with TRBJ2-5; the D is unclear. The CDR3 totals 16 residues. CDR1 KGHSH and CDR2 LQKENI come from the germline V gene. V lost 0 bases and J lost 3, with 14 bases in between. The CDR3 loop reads CASSPPMASLEETQYF. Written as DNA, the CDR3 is TGTGCCAGCTCACCACCGATGGCTAGTTTAGAAGAGACCCAGTACTTC.

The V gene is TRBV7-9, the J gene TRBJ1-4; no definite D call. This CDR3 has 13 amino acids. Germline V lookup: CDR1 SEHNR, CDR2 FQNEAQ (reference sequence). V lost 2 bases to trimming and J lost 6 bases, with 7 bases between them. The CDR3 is CASSLTDYEKLFF. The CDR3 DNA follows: TGTGCCAGCAGCTTAACAGATTATGAAAAACTGTTTTTT.

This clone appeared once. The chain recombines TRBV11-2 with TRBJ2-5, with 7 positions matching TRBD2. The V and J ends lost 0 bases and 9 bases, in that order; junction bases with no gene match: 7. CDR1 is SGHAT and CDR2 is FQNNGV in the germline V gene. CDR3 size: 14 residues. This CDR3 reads CASSLDQGTMPQYF. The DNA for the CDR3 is TGTGCCAGCAGCTTAGATCAAGGGACTATGCCCCAGTACTTC.

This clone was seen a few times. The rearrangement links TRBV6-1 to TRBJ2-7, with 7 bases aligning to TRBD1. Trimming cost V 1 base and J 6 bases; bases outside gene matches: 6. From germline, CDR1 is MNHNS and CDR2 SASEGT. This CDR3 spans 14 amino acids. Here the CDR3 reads CASSEGSDRREQYF. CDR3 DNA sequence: TGTGCCAGCAGTGAAGGTTCGGACAGGCGCGAGCAGTACTTC.

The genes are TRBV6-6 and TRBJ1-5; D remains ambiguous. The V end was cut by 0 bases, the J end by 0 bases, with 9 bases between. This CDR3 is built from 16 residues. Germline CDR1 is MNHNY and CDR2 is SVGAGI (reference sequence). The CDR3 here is CASSYSTRYSNQPQHF. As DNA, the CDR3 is TGTGCCAGCAGTTACTCGACACGGTATAGCAATCAGCCCCAGCATTTT.

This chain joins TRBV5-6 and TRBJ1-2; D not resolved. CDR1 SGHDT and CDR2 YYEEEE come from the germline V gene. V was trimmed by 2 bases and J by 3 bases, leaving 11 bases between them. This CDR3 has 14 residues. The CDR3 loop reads CASSLYESDYGYTF. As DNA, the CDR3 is TGTGCCAGCAGCTTATACGAGAGTGACTATGGCTACACCTTC.